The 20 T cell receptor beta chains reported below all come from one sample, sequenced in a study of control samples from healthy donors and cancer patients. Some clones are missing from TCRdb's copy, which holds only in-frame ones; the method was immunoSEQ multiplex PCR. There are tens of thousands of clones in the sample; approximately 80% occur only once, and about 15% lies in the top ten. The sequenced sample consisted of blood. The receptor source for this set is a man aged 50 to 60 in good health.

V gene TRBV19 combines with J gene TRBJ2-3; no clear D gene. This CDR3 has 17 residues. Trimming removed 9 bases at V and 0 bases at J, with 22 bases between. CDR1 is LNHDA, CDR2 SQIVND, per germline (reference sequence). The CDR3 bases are TGTGCCAGCCAGGCGGACCGATCTTGGGGAAGCACAGATACGCAGTATTTT. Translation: CASQADRSWGSTDTQYF.

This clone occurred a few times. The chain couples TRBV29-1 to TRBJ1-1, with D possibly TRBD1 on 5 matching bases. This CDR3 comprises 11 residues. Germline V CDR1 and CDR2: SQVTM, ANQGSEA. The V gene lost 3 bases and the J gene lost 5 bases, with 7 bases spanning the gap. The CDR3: CSVDWGTEAFF. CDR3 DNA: TGCAGCGTTGATTGGGGGACTGAAGCTTTCTTT.

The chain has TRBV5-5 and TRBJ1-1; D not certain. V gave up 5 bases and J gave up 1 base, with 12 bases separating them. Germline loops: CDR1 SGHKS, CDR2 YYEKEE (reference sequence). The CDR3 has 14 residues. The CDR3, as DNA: TGTGCCAGCAGGTTCCCTACAAGGAACACTGAAGCTTTCTTT. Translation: CASRFPTRNTEAFF.

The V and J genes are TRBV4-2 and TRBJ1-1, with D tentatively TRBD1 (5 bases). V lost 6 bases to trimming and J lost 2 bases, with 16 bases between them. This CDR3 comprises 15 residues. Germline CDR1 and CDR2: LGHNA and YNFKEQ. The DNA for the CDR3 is TGTGCCAGCAGAGGGATAATAGGGGCCAACACTGAAGCTTTCTTT. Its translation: CASRGIIGANTEAFF.

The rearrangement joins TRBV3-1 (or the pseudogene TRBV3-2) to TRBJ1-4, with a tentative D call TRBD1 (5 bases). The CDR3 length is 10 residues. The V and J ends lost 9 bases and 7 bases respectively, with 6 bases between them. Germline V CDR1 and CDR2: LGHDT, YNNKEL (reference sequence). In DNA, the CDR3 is TGTGCCAGTGGGGGTGAAAAACTGTTTTTT. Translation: CASGGEKLFF.

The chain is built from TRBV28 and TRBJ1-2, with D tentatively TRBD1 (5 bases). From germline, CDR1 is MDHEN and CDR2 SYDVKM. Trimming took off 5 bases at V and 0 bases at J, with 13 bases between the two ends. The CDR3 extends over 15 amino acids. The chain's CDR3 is CASSLDGATNYGYTF. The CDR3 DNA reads TGTGCCAGCAGTCTTGACGGGGCTACTAACTATGGCTACACCTTC.

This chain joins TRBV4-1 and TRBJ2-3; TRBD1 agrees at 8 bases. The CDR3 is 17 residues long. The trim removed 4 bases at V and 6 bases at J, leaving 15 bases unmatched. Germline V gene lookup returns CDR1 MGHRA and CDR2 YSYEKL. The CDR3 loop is CASSLQGAADLRDTQYF. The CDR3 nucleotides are TGCGCCAGCAGCCTCCAGGGGGCAGCGGACCTCCGGGATACGCAGTATTTT.

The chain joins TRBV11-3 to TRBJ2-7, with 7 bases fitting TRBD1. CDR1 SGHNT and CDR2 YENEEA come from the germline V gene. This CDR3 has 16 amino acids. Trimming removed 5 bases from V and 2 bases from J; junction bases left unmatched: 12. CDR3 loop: CASSPPLGQAAYEQYF. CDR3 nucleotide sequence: TGTGCCAGCAGCCCCCCCCTTGGACAGGCTGCCTACGAGCAGTACTTC.

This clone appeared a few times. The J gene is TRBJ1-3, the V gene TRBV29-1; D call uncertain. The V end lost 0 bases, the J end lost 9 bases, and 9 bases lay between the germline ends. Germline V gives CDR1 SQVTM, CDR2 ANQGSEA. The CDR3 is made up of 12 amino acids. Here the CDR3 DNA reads TGCAGCGTTGAAGAGGAGGGCGGCACCATATATTTT. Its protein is CSVEEEGGTIYF. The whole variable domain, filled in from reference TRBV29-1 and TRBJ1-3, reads SAVISQKPSRDICQRGTSLTIQCQVDSQVTMMFWYRQQPGQSLTLIATANQGSEATYESGFVIDKFPISRPNLTFSTLTVSNMSPEDSSIYLCSVEEEGGTIYFGEGSWLTVV.

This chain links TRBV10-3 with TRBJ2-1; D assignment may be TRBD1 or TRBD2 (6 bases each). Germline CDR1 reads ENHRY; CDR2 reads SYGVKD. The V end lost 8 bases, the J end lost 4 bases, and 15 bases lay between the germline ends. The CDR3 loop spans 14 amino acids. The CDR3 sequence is CAISEEGVYNEQFF. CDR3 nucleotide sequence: TGTGCCATCTCTGAGGAGGGGGTATACAATGAGCAGTTCTTC.

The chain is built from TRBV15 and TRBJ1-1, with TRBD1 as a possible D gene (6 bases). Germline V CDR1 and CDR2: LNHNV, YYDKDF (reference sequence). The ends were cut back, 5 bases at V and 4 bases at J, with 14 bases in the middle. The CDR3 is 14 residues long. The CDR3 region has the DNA TGTGCCACCAGCGGGGGGGCGCGGGTCACTGAAGCTTTCTTT. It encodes CATSGGARVTEAFF.

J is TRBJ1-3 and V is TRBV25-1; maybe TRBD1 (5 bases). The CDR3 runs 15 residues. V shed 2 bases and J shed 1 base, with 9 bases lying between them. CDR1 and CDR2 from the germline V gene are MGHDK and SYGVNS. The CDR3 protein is CASSETRVSGNTIYF. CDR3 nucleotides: TGTGCCAGCAGTGAAACCAGGGTATCTGGAAACACCATATATTTT. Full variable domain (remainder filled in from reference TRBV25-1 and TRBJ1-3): EADIYQTPRYLVIGTGKKITLECSQTMGHDKMYWYQQDPGMELHLIHYSYGVNSTEKGDLSSESTVSRIRTEHFPLTLESARPSHTSQYLCASSETRVSGNTIYFGEGSWLTVV.

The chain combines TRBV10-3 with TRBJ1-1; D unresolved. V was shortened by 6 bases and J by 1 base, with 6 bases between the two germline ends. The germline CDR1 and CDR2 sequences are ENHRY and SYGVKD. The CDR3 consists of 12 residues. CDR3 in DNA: TGTGCCATCAGGGATGCGAACACTGAAGCTTTCTTT. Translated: CAIRDANTEAFF.

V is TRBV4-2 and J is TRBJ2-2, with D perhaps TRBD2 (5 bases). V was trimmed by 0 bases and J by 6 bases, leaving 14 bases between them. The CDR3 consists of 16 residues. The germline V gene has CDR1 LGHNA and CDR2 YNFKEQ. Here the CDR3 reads CASSQEGSVNAGELFF. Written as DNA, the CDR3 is TGTGCCAGCAGCCAAGAAGGTAGCGTCAACGCCGGGGAGCTGTTTTTT.

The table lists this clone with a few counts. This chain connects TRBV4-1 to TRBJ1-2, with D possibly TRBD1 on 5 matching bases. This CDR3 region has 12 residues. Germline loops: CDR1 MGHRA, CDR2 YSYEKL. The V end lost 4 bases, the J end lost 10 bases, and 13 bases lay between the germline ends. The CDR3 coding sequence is TGCGCCAGCAGCCGCCCAGGGCCCGACTACACCTTC. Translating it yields CASSRPGPDYTF.

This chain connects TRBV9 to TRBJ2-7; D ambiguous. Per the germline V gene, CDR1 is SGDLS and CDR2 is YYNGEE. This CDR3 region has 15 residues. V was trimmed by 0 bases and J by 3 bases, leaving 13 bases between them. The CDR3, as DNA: TGTGCCAGCAGCGTAGGGACGCAAAGTCTCTACGAGCAGTACTTC. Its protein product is CASSVGTQSLYEQYF.

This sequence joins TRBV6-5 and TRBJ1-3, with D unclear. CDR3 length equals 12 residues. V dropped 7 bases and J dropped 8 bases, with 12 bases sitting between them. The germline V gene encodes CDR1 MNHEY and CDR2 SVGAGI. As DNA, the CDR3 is TGTGCCAGCACCCCCCAATCGGACACCATATATTTT. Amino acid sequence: CASTPQSDTIYF.

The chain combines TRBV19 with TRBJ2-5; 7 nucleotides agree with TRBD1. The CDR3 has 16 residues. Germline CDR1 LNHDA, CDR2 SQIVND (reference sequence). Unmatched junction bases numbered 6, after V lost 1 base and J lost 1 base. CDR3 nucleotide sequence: TGTGCCAGTAGTATAGGGGACAGCCCATTCCAAGAGACCCAGTACTTC. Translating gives CASSIGDSPFQETQYF. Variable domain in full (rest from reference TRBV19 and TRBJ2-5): DGGITQSPKYLFRKEGQNVTLSCEQNLNHDAMYWYRQDPGQGLRLIYYSQIVNDFQKGDIAEGYSVSREKKESFPLTVTSAQKNPTAFYLCASSIGDSPFQETQYFGPGTRLLVL.

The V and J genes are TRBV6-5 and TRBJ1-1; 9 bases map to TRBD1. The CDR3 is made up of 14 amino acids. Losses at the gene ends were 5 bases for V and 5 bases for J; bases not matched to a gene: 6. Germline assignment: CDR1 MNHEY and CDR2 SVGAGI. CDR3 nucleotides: TGTGCCAGCAGTCCGGGACAGGGAAGGACTGAAGCTTTCTTT. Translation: CASSPGQGRTEAFF.

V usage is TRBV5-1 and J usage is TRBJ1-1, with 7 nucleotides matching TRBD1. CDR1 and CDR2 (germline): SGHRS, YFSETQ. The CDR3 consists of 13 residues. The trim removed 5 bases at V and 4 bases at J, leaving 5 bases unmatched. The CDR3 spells CASSIAGGTEAFF. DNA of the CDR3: TGCGCCAGCAGTATAGCAGGGGGCACTGAAGCTTTCTTT.